The T cell receptor beta chain under discussion was sequenced for a study of cytomegalovirus exposure and HLA in healthy donors. Overall study results and limits: One variant, a missense change in DCLRE1C, was linked in a later analysis to TCR beta V- and J-gene trimming.

60 Vbeta and 13 Jbeta primers were used in PCR. The repertoire was sequenced with immunoSEQ multiplex PCR; TCRdb's copy has only in-frame clones and lacks some. This sample carries around 180,000 clones, around 80% of them seen once, and the ten largest clones take about 1.9%. Notes on this clone: Its antigen is as yet unknown.

This CDR3 region has 14 residues. With V trimmed by 6 bases and J by 5 bases, 9 bases remained unmatched. Per germline, CDR1 SEHNR and CDR2 FQNEAQ (reference sequence). The chain joins TRBV7-9 to TRBJ1-1, with TRBD1 matching 7 bases. Source material: PBMCs. This clonotype was sampled from a woman between 18 and 29 years old in good health and CMV-seropositive. CDR3 loop: CASRKDRENTEAFF. The CDR3 nucleotides are TGTGCCAGCAGGAAAGACAGGGAGAATACTGAAGCTTTCTTT.